The next 10 T cell receptor beta chains were all read from a single sample in a study of T cell clonality in common variable immunodeficiency. The data were produced by immunoSEQ multiplex PCR, yet TCRdb's version contains in-frame clones alone and is incomplete. This repertoire lists approximately 64,000 clones without singletons; 1.5% to 2% sits in the top ten. The sample was peripheral blood mononuclear cells. These receptors were taken from a person aged 18 to 75 in good health.

This clone has at least ten counts. The read stops 3 residues short of the end of the CDR3; the missing end is completed from the germline J gene. The V call is TRBV19, the J call TRBJ2-7, with D tentatively TRBD2 (7 bases). Trimming took off 8 bases at V and 2 bases at J, with 16 bases between the two ends. This CDR3 is 14 amino acids long. Germline values: CDR1 LNHDA, CDR2 SQIVND (reference sequence). The CDR3 region is CASSQGGGAYEQYF. The part of the CDR3 DNA that was read is TGTGCCAGTTCCCAAGGGGGGGGAGCCTACGAG.

Ten or more counts support this clone. The CDR3 end lies 3 residues beyond the end of the read and is filled in from the germline J gene. V and J are TRBV7-2 and TRBJ1-1; 7 bases agree with TRBD1. The CDR3 runs 13 residues. Looked up from germline, CDR1 is SGHTA and CDR2 is FQGNSA. The V segment lost 3 bases and the J segment 4 bases; nucleotides outside the gene matches: 2. The CDR3 protein is CASSLGQLTEAFF. CDR3 DNA (partial): TGTGCCAGCAGCTTGGGACAGCTCACTGAA.

This clone was picked up many times. Coverage ceases 3 residues before the CDR3 finishes, and the germline J gene fills in the end. The rearrangement joins TRBV20-1 to TRBJ2-1; 7 nucleotides line up with TRBD2. The CDR3 consists of 15 residues. The V and J ends lost 0 bases and 4 bases, in that order; junction bases with no gene match: 6. Germline CDR1 is DFQATT and CDR2 is SNEGSKA (reference sequence). CDR3 protein: CSARESGAVYNEQFF. The CDR3 bases that were read are TGCAGTGCTAGAGAAAGCGGGGCGGTATACAATGAG.

This clone was seen many times. The CDR3 bases that were read are TGTGCCAGCAGCTTGGGTCAGTCCTATGGC. Translating gives CASSLGQSYG. The CDR3 in its entirety is CASSLGQSYGYTF. The rearrangement links TRBV5-5 to TRBJ1-2; no reliable D call. The CDR3 is cut off 3 residues early in the read; its end comes from the germline J gene. This CDR3 has 13 amino acids. V was clipped by 0 bases and J by 4 bases, with 7 bases between them. Germline values: CDR1 SGHKS, CDR2 YYEKEE (reference sequence).

This clone was detected many times. Coverage ceases 3 residues before the CDR3 finishes, and the germline J gene fills in the end. This chain uses TRBV28 with TRBJ1-2, with 7 bases aligning to TRBD1. This CDR3 has 16 amino acids. CDR1 and CDR2 (germline): MDHEN, SYDVKM. V lost 5 bases, J lost 0 bases, and 9 bases stayed unmatched. CDR3 DNA, as far as it was read: TGTGCCAGCAGTGCGACAGGGATACACACTAACTATGGC. The encoded protein is CASSATGIHTNYG. The whole CDR3 sequence is CASSATGIHTNYGYTF.

This clone was counted ten times or more. The read terminates 3 residues before the CDR3 end, so the remaining end is supplied by the germline J gene. The chain couples TRBV2 to TRBJ2-5; possible D gene TRBD2, 6 bases. The CDR3 length is 14 residues. CDR1 is SNHLY and CDR2 is FYNNEI in the germline V gene. V was pared by 11 bases and J by 0 bases, with 16 bases between. The covered CDR3 bases are TGTGCCGGGCTAGCGAGACAAGACCAAGAGACC. Translating gives CAGLARQDQET. The full CDR3 is CAGLARQDQETQYF.

This clone was picked up many times. The read ends 3 residues before the CDR3 terminus; that terminus is restored from the germline J gene. The chain recombines TRBV20-1 with TRBJ2-3, with 13 bases fitting TRBD2. The CDR3 extends over 13 amino acids. Germline CDR1 is DFQATT and CDR2 is SNEGSKA (reference sequence). The CDR3 protein is CSAAGTSGTTQYF. Partial CDR3 DNA: TGCAGTGCCGCCGGGACTAGCGGGACGACG.

In this sample, this clone turned up a few times. The CDR3 is cut off 3 residues early in the read; its end comes from the germline J gene. This chain connects TRBV5-6 to TRBJ2-5; TRBD1 aligns across 8 bases. Germline CDR1 is SGHDT and CDR2 is YYEEEE. J lost 5 bases, V lost 4 bases, and 10 bases had no gene match. This CDR3 spans 15 amino acids. CDR3 region: CASSGMAGGAETQYF. CDR3 bases read: TGTGCCAGCAGCGGGATGGCAGGGGGCGCGGAGACC. Variable domain in full (rest from reference TRBV5-6 and TRBJ2-5): DAGVTQSPTHLIKTRGQQVTLRCSPKSGHDTVSWYQQALGQGPQFIFQYYEEEERQRGNFPDRFSGHQFPNYSSELNVNALLLGDSALYLCASSGMAGGAETQYFGPGTRLLVL.

This clone was counted a few times. With the read ending 3 residues before the CDR3 end, the germline J gene is used to fill in that end. This chain connects TRBV5-1 to TRBJ2-3, with D perhaps matching TRBD2 (5 bases). Per germline, CDR1 SGHRS and CDR2 YFSETQ. This CDR3 has 15 residues. The germline V and J ends were trimmed by 4 bases and 1 base, with 13 bases remaining between them. CDR3 sequence: CASSLGLARTDTQYF. CDR3 DNA (partial): TGCGCCAGCAGCCTCGGACTGGCTCGCACAGATACG.

This clone was seen many times. The covered CDR3 bases are TGCAGCGCCAAGGGACAGGACCATAATTCACCC. Translation: CSAKGQDHNSP. The whole CDR3 is CSAKGQDHNSPLHF. The gene calls are TRBV29-1 and TRBJ1-6, with TRBD1 matching over 8 bases. The sequence runs out 3 residues before the end of the CDR3; the remainder is reconstructed from the germline J gene. Per germline, CDR1 SQVTM and CDR2 ANQGSEA. The ends lost 7 bases at V and 5 bases at J; junction bases unmatched: 7. This CDR3 region has 14 residues.